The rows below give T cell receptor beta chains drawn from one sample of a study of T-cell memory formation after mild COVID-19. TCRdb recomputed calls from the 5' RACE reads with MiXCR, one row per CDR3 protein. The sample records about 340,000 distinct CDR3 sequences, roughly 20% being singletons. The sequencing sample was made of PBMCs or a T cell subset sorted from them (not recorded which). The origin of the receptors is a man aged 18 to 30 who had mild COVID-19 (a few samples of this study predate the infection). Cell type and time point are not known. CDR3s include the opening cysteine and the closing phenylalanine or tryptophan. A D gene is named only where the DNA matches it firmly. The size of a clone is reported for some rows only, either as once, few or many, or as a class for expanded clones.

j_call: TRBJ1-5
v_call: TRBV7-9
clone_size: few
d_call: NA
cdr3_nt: TGTGCCAGCAGCTTAGCCCATCTTGGGCAGCCCCAGCATTTT
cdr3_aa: CASSLAHLGQPQHF

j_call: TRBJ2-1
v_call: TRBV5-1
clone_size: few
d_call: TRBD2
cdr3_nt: TGCGCCAGCAGCTTTAGCGGGGGGGTCTATAATGTGCAGTTCTTC
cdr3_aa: CASSFSGGVYNVQFF

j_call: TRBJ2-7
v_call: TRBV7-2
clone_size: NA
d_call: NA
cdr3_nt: TGTGCCAGCAGCTTAGGGTTAGTGAACGAGCAGTACTTC
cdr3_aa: CASSLGLVNEQYF

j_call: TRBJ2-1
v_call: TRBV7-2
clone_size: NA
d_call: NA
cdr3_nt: TGTGCCAGCAGCCGTTGGGGTTTCGATGAGCAGTTCTTC
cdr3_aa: CASSRWGFDEQFF

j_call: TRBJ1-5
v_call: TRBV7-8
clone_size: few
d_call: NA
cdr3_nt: TGTGCCAGCAGCTTAAAAGGGAGGAGCAATCAGCCCCAGCATTTT
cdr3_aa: CASSLKGRSNQPQHF

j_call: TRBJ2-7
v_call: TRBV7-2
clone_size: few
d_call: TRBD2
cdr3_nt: TGTGCCAGCAGCCTTTGGCGGGGGGCAAAGACCTACGAGCAGTACTTC
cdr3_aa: CASSLWRGAKTYEQYF

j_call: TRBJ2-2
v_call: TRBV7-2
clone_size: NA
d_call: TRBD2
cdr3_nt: TGTGCCAGCAGCATCTACGGGGGGACGAACACCGGGGAGCTGTTTTTT
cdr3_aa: CASSIYGGTNTGELFF

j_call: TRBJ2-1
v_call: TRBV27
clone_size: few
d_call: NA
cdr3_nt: TGTGCCAGCATTGGGCTAAGCGAGCAGTTCTTC
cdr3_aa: CASIGLSEQFF

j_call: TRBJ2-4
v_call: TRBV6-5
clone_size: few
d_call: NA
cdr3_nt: TGTGCCAGCAGACCAGGGGTTTCCAAAAACATTCAGTACTTC
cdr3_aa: CASRPGVSKNIQYF

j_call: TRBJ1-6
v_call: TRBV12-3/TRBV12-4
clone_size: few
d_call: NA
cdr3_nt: TGTGCCAGCGGCGGGTCCGTTAATTCACCCCTCCACTTT
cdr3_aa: CASGGSVNSPLHF

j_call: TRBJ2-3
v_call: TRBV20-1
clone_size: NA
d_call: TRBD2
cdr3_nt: TGCAGTGCAACTACTAGCGGGGGCACAGATACGCAGTATTTT
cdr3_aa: CSATTSGGTDTQYF

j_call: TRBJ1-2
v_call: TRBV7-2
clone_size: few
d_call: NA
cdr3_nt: TGTGCCAGCAGCTTAGCGGGACCGATTACGGCTGGCTACACCTTC
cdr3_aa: CASSLAGPITAGYTF

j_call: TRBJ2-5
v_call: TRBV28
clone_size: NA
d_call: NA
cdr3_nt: TGTGCCAGCAGTTTAAACCCGGGACACGCCGGGGAGACCCAGTACTTC
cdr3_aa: CASSLNPGHAGETQYF

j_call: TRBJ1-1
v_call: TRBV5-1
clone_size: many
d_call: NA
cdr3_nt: TGCGCCAGCAGCTTCGTTGGGGGGACCCAGTCTGAAGCTTTCTTT
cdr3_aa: CASSFVGGTQSEAFF

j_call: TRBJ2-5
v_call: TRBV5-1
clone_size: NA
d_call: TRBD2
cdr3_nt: TGCGCCAGCTTTATGACTAGCGGGCTGCAAGAGACCCAGTACTTC
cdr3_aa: CASFMTSGLQETQYF

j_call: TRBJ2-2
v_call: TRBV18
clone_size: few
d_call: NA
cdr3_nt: TGTGCCGCTCAGGGCCCTACAAACACCGGGGAGCTGTTTTTT
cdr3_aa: CAAQGPTNTGELFF

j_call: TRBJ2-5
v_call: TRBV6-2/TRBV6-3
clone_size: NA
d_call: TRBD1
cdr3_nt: TGTGCCAGCAGAAAGACAGGGCCCGCAACCCAGTACTTC
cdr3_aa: CASRKTGPATQYF

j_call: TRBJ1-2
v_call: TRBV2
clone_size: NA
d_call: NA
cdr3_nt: TGTGCCAGCAGTGTAGCGACCGGAGGGTACACCTTC
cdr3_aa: CASSVATGGYTF

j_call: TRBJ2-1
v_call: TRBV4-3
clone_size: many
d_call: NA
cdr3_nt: TGCGCCAGCAGCCAAGATTTTAGGGCCCGTGAGGATGAGCAGTTCTTC
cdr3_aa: CASSQDFRAREDEQFF

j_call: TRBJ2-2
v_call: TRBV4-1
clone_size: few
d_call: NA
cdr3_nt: TGCGCCAGCAGCCGACGGGGAGGGAACACCGGGGAGCTGTTTTTT
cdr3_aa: CASSRRGGNTGELFF

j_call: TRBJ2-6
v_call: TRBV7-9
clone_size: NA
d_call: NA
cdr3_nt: TGTGCCAGCAGCCACCGGGACACCAATCGCTCTGGGGCCAACGTCCTGACTTTC
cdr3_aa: CASSHRDTNRSGANVLTF

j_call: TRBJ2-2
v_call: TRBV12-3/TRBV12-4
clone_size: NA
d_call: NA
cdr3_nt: TGTGCCAGCAGTCCCCGAGGGGCGCAGGGTGCCGGGGAGCTGTTTTTT
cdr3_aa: CASSPRGAQGAGELFF

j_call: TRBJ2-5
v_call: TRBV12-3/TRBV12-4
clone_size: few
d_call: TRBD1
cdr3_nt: TGTGCCAGCAGAGCCGGGACAGGGGGCGCAGGGACCCAGTACTTC
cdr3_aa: CASRAGTGGAGTQYF

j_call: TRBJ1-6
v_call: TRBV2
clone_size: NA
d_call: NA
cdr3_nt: TGTGCCAGCAGCCTCGAGGGGGGGGACGCGTATAATTCACCCCTCCACTTT
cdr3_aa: CASSLEGGDAYNSPLHF

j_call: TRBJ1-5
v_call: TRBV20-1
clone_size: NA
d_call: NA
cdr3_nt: TGCAGTGCTAGCCCGGACAGATATCAGCCCCAGCATTTT
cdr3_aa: CSASPDRYQPQHF

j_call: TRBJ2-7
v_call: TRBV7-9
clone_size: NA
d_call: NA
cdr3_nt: TGTGCCAGCAGCTTTACTTCCTTC
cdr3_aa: CASSFTSF

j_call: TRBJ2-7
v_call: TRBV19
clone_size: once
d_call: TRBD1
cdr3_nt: TGTGCCAGTAGTCCGCCGGGACAGTACGAGCAGTACTTC
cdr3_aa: CASSPPGQYEQYF

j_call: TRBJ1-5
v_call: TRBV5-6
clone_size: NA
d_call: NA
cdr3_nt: TGTGCCAGCAGCTTATTTGCTTATAGCAATCAGCCCCAGCATTTT
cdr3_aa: CASSLFAYSNQPQHF

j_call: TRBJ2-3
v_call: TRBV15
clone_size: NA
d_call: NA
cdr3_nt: TGTGCCACCAGCGTACGGGGGCCAGATACGCAGTATTTT
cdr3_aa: CATSVRGPDTQYF

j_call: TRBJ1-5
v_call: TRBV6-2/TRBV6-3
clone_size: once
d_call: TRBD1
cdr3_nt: TGTGCCACCCCTCCCCTTGGGGACAGTTATCAGCCCCAGCATTTT
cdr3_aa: CATPPLGDSYQPQHF

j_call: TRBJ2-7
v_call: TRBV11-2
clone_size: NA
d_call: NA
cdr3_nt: TGTGCCAGCAGCTTAGGAACAGGAGAGCAGTACTTC
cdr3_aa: CASSLGTGEQYF

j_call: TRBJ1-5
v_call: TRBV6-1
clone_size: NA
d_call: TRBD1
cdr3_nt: TGTGCCAGCAGCGGACAGGGAGGGCATCAGCCCCAGCATTTT
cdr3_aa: CASSGQGGHQPQHF